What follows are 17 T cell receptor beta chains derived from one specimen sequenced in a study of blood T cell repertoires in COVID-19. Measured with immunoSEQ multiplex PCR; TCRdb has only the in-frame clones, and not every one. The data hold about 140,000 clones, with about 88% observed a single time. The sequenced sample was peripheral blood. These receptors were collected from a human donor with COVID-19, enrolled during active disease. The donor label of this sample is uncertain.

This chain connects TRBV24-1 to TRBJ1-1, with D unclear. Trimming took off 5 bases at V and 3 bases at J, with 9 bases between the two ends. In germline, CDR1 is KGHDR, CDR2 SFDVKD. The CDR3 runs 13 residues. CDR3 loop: CATSGARDTEAFF. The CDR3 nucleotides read TGTGCCACCAGTGGGGCGCGGGACACTGAAGCTTTCTTT.

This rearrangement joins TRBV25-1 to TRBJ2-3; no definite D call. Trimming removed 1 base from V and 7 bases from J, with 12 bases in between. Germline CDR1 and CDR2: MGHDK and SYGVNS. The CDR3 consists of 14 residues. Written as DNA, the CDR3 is TGTGCCAGCAGTGAATCAAAAAAGTACAATACGCAGTATTTT. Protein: CASSESKKYNTQYF. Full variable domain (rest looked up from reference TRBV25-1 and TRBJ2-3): EADIYQTPRYLVIGTGKKITLECSQTMGHDKMYWYQQDPGMELHLIHYSYGVNSTEKGDLSSESTVSRIRTEHFPLTLESARPSHTSQYLCASSESKKYNTQYFGPGTRLTVL.

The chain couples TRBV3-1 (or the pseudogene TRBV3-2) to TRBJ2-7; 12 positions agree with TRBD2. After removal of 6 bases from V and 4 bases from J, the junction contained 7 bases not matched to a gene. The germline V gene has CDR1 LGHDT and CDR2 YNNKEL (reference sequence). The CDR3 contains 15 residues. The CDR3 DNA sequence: TGTGCCAGCAGAAGGGAGACTAGCGGGGGATACGAGCAGTACTTC. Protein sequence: CASRRETSGGYEQYF.

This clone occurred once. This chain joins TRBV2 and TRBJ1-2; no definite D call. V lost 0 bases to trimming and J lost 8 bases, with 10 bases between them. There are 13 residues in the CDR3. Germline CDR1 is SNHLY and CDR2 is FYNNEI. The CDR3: CASSEARVGGYTF. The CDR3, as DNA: TGTGCCAGCAGTGAAGCCCGGGTCGGGGGCTACACCTTC.

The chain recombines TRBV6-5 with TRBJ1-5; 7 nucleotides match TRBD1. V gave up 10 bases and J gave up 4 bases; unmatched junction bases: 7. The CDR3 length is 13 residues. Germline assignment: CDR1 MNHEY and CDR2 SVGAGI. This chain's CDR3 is CATRDSWNQPQHF. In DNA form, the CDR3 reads TGTGCCACCCGGGACAGCTGGAATCAGCCCCAGCATTTT.

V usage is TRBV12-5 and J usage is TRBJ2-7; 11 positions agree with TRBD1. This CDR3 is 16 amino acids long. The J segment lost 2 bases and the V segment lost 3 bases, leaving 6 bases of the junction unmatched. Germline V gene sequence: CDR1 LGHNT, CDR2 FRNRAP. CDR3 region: CASGFDPGQGAYEQYF. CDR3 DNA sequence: TGTGCTAGTGGTTTCGACCCGGGACAGGGGGCCTACGAGCAGTACTTC.

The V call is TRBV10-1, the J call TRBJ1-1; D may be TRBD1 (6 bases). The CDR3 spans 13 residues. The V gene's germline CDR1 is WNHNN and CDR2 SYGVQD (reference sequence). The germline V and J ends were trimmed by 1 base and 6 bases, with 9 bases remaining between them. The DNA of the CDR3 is TGCGCCAGCAGTGAGTACAGGGATTCTGAAGCTTTCTTT. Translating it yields CASSEYRDSEAFF.

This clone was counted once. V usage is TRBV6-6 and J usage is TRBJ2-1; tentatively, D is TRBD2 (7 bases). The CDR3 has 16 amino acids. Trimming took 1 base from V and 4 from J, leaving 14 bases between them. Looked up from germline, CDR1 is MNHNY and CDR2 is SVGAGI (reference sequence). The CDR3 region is CASSYFGGPIYNEQFF. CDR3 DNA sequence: TGTGCCAGCAGTTACTTCGGGGGGCCCATTTACAATGAGCAGTTCTTC.

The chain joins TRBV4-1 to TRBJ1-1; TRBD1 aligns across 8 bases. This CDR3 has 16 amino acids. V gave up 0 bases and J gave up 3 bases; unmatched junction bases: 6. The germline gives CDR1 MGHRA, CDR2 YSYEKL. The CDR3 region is CASSQEPAGQDTEAFF. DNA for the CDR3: TGCGCCAGCAGCCAAGAACCCGCGGGACAGGACACTGAAGCTTTCTTT.

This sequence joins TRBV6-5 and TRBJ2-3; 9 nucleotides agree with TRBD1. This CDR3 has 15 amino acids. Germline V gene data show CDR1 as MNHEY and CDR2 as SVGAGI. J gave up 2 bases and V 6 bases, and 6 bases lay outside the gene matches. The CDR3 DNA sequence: TGTGCCAGCAGCAAACAGGGGGCTGACACAGATACGCAGTATTTT. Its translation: CASSKQGADTDTQYF.

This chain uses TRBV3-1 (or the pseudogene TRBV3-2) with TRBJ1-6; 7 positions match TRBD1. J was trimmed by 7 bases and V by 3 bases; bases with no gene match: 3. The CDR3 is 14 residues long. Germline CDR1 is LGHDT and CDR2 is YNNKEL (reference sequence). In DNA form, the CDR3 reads TGTGCCAGCAGCCAGGGACAGTCCAATTCACCCCTCCACTTT. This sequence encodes CASSQGQSNSPLHF.

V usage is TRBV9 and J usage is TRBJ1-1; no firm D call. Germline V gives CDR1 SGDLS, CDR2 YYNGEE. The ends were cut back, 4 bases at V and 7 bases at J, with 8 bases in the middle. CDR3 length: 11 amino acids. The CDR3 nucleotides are TGTGCCAGCAGCACTGGGAGTGAAGCTTTCTTT. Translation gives CASSTGSEAFF.

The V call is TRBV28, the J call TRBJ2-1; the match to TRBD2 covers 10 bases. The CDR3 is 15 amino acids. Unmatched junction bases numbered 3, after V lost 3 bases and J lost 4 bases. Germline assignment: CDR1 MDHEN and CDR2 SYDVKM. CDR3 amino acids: CASSFWTSGYNEQFF. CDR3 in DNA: TGTGCCAGCAGTTTTTGGACTAGCGGATACAATGAGCAGTTCTTC.

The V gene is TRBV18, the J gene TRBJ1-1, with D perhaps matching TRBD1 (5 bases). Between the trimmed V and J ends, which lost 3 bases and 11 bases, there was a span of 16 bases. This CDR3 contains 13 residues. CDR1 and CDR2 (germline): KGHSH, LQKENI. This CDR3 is CASSPQASKGAFF. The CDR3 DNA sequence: TGTGCCAGCTCACCTCAGGCCAGTAAGGGGGCTTTCTTT.

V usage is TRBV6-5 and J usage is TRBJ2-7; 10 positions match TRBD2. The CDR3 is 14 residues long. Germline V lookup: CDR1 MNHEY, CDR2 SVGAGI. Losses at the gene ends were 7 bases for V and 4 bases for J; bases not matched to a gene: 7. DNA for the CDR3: TGTGCCAGCACCCCAGCTAGCGGGGGTTACGAGCAGTACTTC. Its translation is CASTPASGGYEQYF.

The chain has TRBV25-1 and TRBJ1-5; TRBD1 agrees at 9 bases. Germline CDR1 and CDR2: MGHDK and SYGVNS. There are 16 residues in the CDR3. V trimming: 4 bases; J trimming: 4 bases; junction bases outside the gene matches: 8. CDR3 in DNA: TGTGCCAGCAGTGCACGACAGGGGGACTCTAATCAGCCCCAGCATTTT. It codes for CASSARQGDSNQPQHF.

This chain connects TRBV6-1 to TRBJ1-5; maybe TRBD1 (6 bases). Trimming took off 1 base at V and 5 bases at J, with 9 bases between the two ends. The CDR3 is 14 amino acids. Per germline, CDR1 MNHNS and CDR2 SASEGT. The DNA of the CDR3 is TGTGCCAGCAGTGAAGGGACAGATTATCAGCCCCAGCATTTT. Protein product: CASSEGTDYQPQHF.